One sample yielded the 12 T cell receptor beta chains listed below, sequenced in a study of T cell responses to AZD1222 COVID-19 vaccine. TCRdb keeps only in-frame clones here, not all; method: immunoSEQ multiplex PCR. The sample has 99,000 or so clones, nearly 90% seen once; the top ten hold about 2.9%. Here the sequenced sample was peripheral blood, taken on day 0 of AZD1222 vaccination. Receptors were obtained from an adult in good health.

The chain is built from TRBV12-3 or TRBV12-4 and TRBJ1-2; D ambiguous. V was shortened by 6 bases and J by 7 bases, with 9 bases between the two germline ends. There are 11 residues in the CDR3. The CDR3 bases are TGTGCCAGCAGCCTTCTGGGTGGCTACACCTTC. Translation: CASSLLGGYTF.

On this clone: A junction end diverges from the germline sequence, so it may reflect a read error. The V call is TRBV5-1, the J call TRBJ2-1, with D perhaps TRBD1 or TRBD2 (5 bases each). The CDR3 sequence is 14 residues long. Germline CDR1 and CDR2: SGHRS and YFSETQ. This chain's CDR3 is CASSSVGPYNEQFF. CDR3 in DNA: TGTGCCAGCAGCTCGGTGGGACCCTACAATGAGCAGTTCTTC.

The chain links TRBV4-3 to TRBJ2-1; TRBD1 agrees at 10 bases. Per the germline V gene, CDR1 is LGHNA and CDR2 is YSLEER. With 6 bases clipped from V and 7 bases from J, the junction kept 15 bases outside the gene matches. This CDR3 has 17 amino acids. This CDR3 reads CASSLFGPGQGTNEQFF. DNA for the CDR3: TGCGCCAGCAGTCTATTTGGACCGGGACAGGGGACAAATGAGCAGTTCTTC.

This clone was observed once. This chain uses TRBV2 with TRBJ2-1; 9 bases match TRBD2. The CDR3 spans 15 residues. V shed 6 bases, J shed 6 bases, and the junction held 9 bases outside the gene matches. Germline V gene data show CDR1 as SNHLY and CDR2 as FYNNEI. CDR3 residues: CASRGAGGLGNEQFF. CDR3 bases: TGTGCCAGCAGAGGAGCGGGAGGCCTTGGCAATGAGCAGTTCTTC.

The chain uses TRBV7-2 and TRBJ1-2, with 7 bases identical to TRBD1. Germline CDR1 and CDR2: SGHTA and FQGNSA. CDR3 length: 17 residues. V trimming: 1 base; J trimming: 4 bases; junction bases outside the gene matches: 12. The CDR3 DNA reads TGTGCCAGCAGCTTAGAGTCTCTCGGACAGGCTCCCTATGGCTACACCTTC. The encoded protein is CASSLESLGQAPYGYTF.

The V gene is TRBV29-1, the J gene TRBJ1-2, with a weak D call TRBD1 (5 bases). The germline CDR1 and CDR2 sequences are SQVTM and ANQGSEA. V was cut by 7 bases and J by 12 bases, with 21 bases left in between. The CDR3 loop spans 12 amino acids. CDR3 protein: CSDRGLKVGHTF. The CDR3 DNA reads as TGCAGCGACCGCGGCCTCAAGGTGGGGCACACCTTC. Combining the CDR3 with reference TRBV29-1 and TRBJ1-2 gives the whole variable domain SAVISQKPSRDICQRGTSLTIQCQVDSQVTMMFWYRQQPGQSLTLIATANQGSEATYESGFVIDKFPISRPNLTFSTLTVSNMSPEDSSIYLCSDRGLKVGHTFGSGTRLTVV.

J is TRBJ2-1 and V is TRBV12-3 or TRBV12-4, with 7 bases identical to TRBD1. The CDR3 covers 13 residues. Trimming took 4 bases from V and 5 from J; bases not matched to a gene: 2. CDR3 in amino acids: CASSSGTDNEQFF. The CDR3 bases are TGTGCCAGCAGTTCCGGGACAGACAATGAGCAGTTCTTC.

The chain carries TRBV6-5 and TRBJ1-5; weak D call: TRBD1 (5 bases). Germline V gene lookup returns CDR1 MNHEY and CDR2 SVGAGI. CDR3 length equals 15 residues. Trimming removed 5 bases at V and 0 bases at J, with 11 bases between. CDR3 loop: CASSPGPLSNQPQHF. In DNA form, the CDR3 reads TGTGCCAGCAGTCCAGGGCCCCTTAGCAATCAGCCCCAGCATTTT.

CDR3 nucleotides: TGTGCCAGCAGCCCCTCCGCGGGAGTCTACAATGAGCAGTTCTTC. It is translated as CASSPSAGVYNEQFF. The genes are TRBV3-1 (or the pseudogene TRBV3-2) and TRBJ2-1, with TRBD2 matching 7 bases. Germline V lookup: CDR1 LGHDT, CDR2 YNNKEL (reference sequence). V gave up 4 bases and J gave up 3 bases; unmatched junction bases: 6. The CDR3 spans 15 residues.

This clone was seen only once. The J gene is TRBJ1-5, the V gene TRBV18; D ambiguous. Per germline, CDR1 KGHSH and CDR2 LQKENI. The germline V and J ends were trimmed by 5 bases and 3 bases, with 8 bases remaining between them. This CDR3 comprises 13 residues. CDR3: CASSVGNNQPQHF. CDR3 DNA sequence: TGTGCCAGCTCAGTAGGGAACAATCAGCCCCAGCATTTT.

The chain combines TRBV6-6 with TRBJ1-5; tentative D call: TRBD1 (5 bases). The CDR3 totals 14 residues. Germline V gene sequence: CDR1 MNHNY, CDR2 SVGAGI (reference sequence). Trimming shortened V by 2 bases and J by 6 bases, and 11 bases separated the two germline ends. CDR3 nucleotide sequence: TGTGCCAGCAGTTACGGCGGGACGGTTCAGCCCCAGCATTTT. This gives the protein CASSYGGTVQPQHF.

Note on this clone: The junction departs from germline at one end; a sequencing error may be responsible. The chain employs TRBV7-7 and TRBJ2-5; 10 nucleotides agree with TRBD2. This CDR3 comprises 15 residues. CDR1 and CDR2 (germline): SSHAT, FNYEAQ (reference sequence). The CDR3, as DNA: TGTGCTAGCAGCCAAGCGGGGGGGAACCAAGAGACCCAGTACTTC. Translating gives CASSQAGGNQETQYF. The entire variable domain, with the rest obtained from reference TRBV7-7 and TRBJ2-5, is as follows: GAGVSQSPRYKVTKRGQDVTLRCDPISSHATLYWYQQALGQGPEFLTYFNYEAQPDKSGLPSDRFSAERPEGSISTLTIQRTEQRDSAMYRCASSQAGGNQETQYFGPGTRLLVL.